This T cell receptor (beta chain) emerged from a study of shared clonotypes between healthy human individuals (dated by TCRdb to between 2020 and 2021). Turning to the overall study: A couple of women and a few men aged 18 to 49 years were included in the cohort. For each donor, CD4 naive and CD4 memory were each given three plates, CD8 naive was given two plates, and CD8 memory was given one plate. Blood TCR repertoires of roughly five healthy adults were deeply sequenced to estimate repertoire size and the extent of clonotype sharing between individuals. Libraries were prepared and TCR repertoires were sequenced by different laboratories using diverse techniques, in order to increase sequencing depth and limit assay-specific biases. Leukapheresis yielded between about 0.94 and 8.9 billion PBMCs per donor. Overall results and qualifications from the work: The genetic and exposure-history diversity represented was limited by the small number of donors. Pairwise subsampling led to the expectation that sequencing depth would affect the degree of clonotype sharing among donors. Roughly 5% of naive CD4, approximately 3.7% of naive CD8, roughly 2.4% of memory CD4, and 0.4% of memory CD8 clonotypes were shared across several donors. Rarefaction of sorted-subset datasets indicated incomplete sequencing despite the large sequencing depth. Estimated clonotype richness was generally larger for naive than for memory subsets. Compared with non-shared clonotypes, the clonotypes found in all four sorted-subset donors had higher generation probabilities. Sampling was limited to blood, and TCR repertoires in tissue likely differ from TCR repertoires in blood.

Using the deep immunoSEQ assay, multiplex PCR amplified TCR CDR3 regions from genomic DNA. Extracted genomic DNA from each cell subset was spread evenly across all wells of several immunoSEQ 96-well plates, with each plate serving as a replicate. For sorted subsets, each replicate PCR was loaded with approximately 200 ng genomic DNA, equivalent to 30,000 or so T cell genomes. The purified libraries were quantified using a Qubit 3.0 fluorometer, sized with a Bioanalyzer 2100, and then quantified again using the KAPA Library Quantification kit. Each immunoSEQ 96-well plate was sequenced on its own single-read 150-cycle Illumina NextSeq 550 flow cell. The source study handled its data this way. Because the immunoSEQ output included only junctional sequences and no quality scores, the filtering could not be the same as the filtering used for full-length reads. To assign V/J genes and CDR3, sequences were annotated using PyIR, a Python wrapper for IgBLAST v1.9, with IMGT germline references. Reads were filtered out if the reads had weak V/J assignments (E-value above 1e-6), no CDR3, stop codons, out-of-frame junctions, or ambiguous translated residues. V3J clonotypes were defined as sequences sharing an identical inferred V gene, J gene, and CDR3 amino acid sequence. To compute the percentage overlap between repertoires, the number of shared unique clonotypes was divided by the size of the smaller repertoire. Repertoire richness was assessed with RTK rarefaction, the Chao1 estimator, and Recon v2.1 estimates of unobserved clonotypes. For all TCRbeta clonotypes obtained by the gDNA method from several donors, generation probabilities were computed with OLGA. The table comes from immuneACCESS by way of TCRdb, which keeps in-frame sequences with V and J called. Part of the clones is missing from these tables; in studies checked, under half for an unresolved V gene and the rest for unknown reasons. V, J and clone size derive from that table, while D and trimming were established from the DNA sequence. Counted in this sample were 2 million to 3 million clones; 90% to 95% of them appeared once. The ten largest clones take up approximately 0.35% of the sample.

The donors were healthy, HIV-negative adults who had no recently reported acute infections or vaccinations. Every donor was a Caucasian adult residing in Nashville, Tennessee, USA. CD4+ T cells were enriched through magnetic negative selection, after which naive cells were positively selected on CD45RA and the remaining negative fraction served as the memory subset. Blood was obtained by leukapheresis, after which PBMCs were separated by Ficoll-Histopaque density gradient centrifugation and cryopreserved in liquid nitrogen vapor phase. Analytical flow cytometry was used to check the purity and quantity of each magnetically sorted T cell population. Genomic DNA was isolated from each sorted fraction and quantified by UV absorbance on a Nanodrop 2000c. The CDR3 measures 13 amino acids from cysteine to phenylalanine. Just the 39-base CDR3 DNA is kept, in frame starting at base 1. From a lookup of the germline V gene, CDR1 and CDR2 are SGHRS and YFSETQ. A distance of 8 bases separates the germline ends of V and J, which lose 2 bases and 2 bases respectively.

Comments on this clone: No cognate antigen has been identified for it. No much larger clonotype is one base removed from it; base qualities were not supplied. Distinct nucleotide sequences in the sample also encode this CDR3.

Recombination linked TRBV5-1 to TRBJ2-7; the D gene is possibly TRBD1, with 6 bases matching. Sequencing input: naive CD4+ T cells from PBMCs. In the paper's terms, the cell subset or site label means: CD45RA+ positively selected. The receptor was isolated from a man aged 18-30 years in good health. Some clones in this sample may be carry-over from other donors' samples. The CDR3 has the sequence CASSFGQPYEQYF. The DNA is as follows: TGCGCCAGCAGCTTCGGACAGCCCTACGAGCAGTACTTC.